Listed here are 7 T cell receptor beta chains from one sample, sequenced in a study of CD8+ T cells in alopecia areata. RNA extraction was followed by reverse transcription into cDNA, which acted as the sequencing template. The repertoire was sequenced with immunoSEQ multiplex PCR; TCRdb's copy has only in-frame clones and lacks some. The data show about 220,000 clones, around 57% seen once. Treatment denoted: oral pan-JAK inhibitor, 5-10 mg twice daily. The sample here was CD4+ T cells sorted from blood, taken at week 4, from a patient treated with tofacitinib. These receptors all stem from a human donor with alopecia areata.

The V gene is TRBV2, the J gene TRBJ2-1; D is unresolved. V lost 3 bases and J lost 4, with 13 bases in between. The CDR3 sequence is 15 residues long. In germline, CDR1 is SNHLY, CDR2 FYNNEI. The CDR3 DNA follows: TGTGCCAGCAGTGACCAGGTAGGGCAGTACAATGAGCAGTTCTTC. Its translation: CASSDQVGQYNEQFF.

This clone appeared many times. The chain combines TRBV11-2 with TRBJ2-2; either TRBD1 or TRBD2 may fit D (5 bases each). Germline V gene lookup returns CDR1 SGHAT and CDR2 FQNNGV. V shed 5 bases and J shed 4 bases, with 8 bases lying between them. This CDR3 comprises 13 residues. In DNA, the CDR3 is TGTGCCAGCAGCGAAGGGACCACCGGGGAGCTGTTTTTT. This translates into CASSEGTTGELFF.

On this clone itself: The sample holds other DNA sequences that translate to the same CDR3. The rearrangement links TRBV29-1 to TRBJ1-1; 7 bases align to TRBD1. The V gene end was trimmed by 2 bases and the J gene end by 5 bases; junction bases not matched to a gene: 2. Germline CDR1 reads SQVTM; CDR2 reads ANQGSEA. This CDR3 is 12 amino acids long. The CDR3 loop is CSVEQGGTEAFF. CDR3 nucleotides: TGCAGCGTTGAACAGGGGGGAACTGAAGCTTTCTTT.

This clone was picked up a small number of times. V usage is TRBV19 and J usage is TRBJ1-2, with D uncertain. The CDR3 totals 12 residues. CDR1 and CDR2 (germline): LNHDA, SQIVND (reference sequence). V was cut by 8 bases and J by 4 bases, with 11 bases left in between. CDR3 nucleotides: TGTGCCAGTCTGCGGGAAGGCTATGGCTACACCTTC. Encoded protein: CASLREGYGYTF.

This clone was seen more than once but under ten times. The chain carries TRBV19 and TRBJ2-6; TRBD1 or TRBD2 may be the D gene (5 bases each). CDR1 and CDR2 from the germline V gene are LNHDA and SQIVND (reference sequence). The CDR3 spans 18 residues. The V gene lost 0 bases and the J gene lost 1 base, with 13 bases spanning the gap. The DNA for the CDR3 is TGTGCCAGTAGTATAGAGGGACCGAGGACATCTGGGGCCAACGTCCTGACTTTC. Protein: CASSIEGPRTSGANVLTF.

A few counts support this clone. The J gene is TRBJ2-2, the V gene TRBV7-2; tentative D call: TRBD1 (6 bases). This CDR3 is built from 15 residues. CDR1 and CDR2 (germline): SGHTA, FQGNSA. V lost 6 bases and J lost 1, with 12 bases in between. For the CDR3, the DNA is TGTGCCAGCAGACAAGGGGGACAGAACACCGGGGAGCTGTTTTTT. It is translated as CASRQGGQNTGELFF.

Of note for this clone: Within the sample, other DNA sequences also encode this same CDR3. The V and J genes are TRBV30 and TRBJ1-1; D perhaps matches TRBD1 (5 bases). V was shortened by 2 bases and J by 3 bases, with 7 bases between the two germline ends. CDR1 GTSNPN and CDR2 SVGIG come from the germline V gene (reference sequence). The CDR3 consists of 12 residues. CDR3 in amino acids: CAWSRGDTEAFF. CDR3 in DNA: TGTGCCTGGAGTCGAGGGGACACTGAAGCTTTCTTT.